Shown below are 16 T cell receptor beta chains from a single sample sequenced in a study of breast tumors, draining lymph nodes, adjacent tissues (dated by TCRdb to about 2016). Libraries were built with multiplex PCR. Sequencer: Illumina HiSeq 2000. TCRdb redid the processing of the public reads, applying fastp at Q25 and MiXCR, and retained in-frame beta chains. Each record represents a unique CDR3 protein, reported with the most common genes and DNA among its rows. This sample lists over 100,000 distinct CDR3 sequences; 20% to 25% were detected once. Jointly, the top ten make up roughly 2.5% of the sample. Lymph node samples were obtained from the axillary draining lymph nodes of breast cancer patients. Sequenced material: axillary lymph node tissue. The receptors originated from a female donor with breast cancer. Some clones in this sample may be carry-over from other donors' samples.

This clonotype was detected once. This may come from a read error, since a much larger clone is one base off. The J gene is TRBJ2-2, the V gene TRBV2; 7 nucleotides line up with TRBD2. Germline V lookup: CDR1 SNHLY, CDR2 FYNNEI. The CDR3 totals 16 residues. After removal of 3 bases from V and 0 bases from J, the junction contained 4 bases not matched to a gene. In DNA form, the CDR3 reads TGTGCCAGCAGTGAGCGGGGGATTTCGAACACCGGGGAGCTGTTTTTT. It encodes CASSERGISNTGELFF.

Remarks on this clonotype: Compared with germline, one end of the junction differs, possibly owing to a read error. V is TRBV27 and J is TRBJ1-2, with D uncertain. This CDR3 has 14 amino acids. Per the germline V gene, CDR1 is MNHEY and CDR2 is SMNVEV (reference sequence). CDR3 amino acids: CGSSFASTNYGYTF. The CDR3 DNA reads TGTGGCAGCAGTTTTGCCAGTACTAACTATGGCTACACCTTC.

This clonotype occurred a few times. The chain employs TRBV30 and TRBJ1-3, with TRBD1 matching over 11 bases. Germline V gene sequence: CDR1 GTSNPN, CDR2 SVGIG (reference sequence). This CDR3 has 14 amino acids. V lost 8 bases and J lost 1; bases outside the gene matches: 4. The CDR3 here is CAGTGGMSGNTIYF. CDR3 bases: TGTGCCGGGACAGGGGGTATGTCTGGAAACACCATATATTTT.

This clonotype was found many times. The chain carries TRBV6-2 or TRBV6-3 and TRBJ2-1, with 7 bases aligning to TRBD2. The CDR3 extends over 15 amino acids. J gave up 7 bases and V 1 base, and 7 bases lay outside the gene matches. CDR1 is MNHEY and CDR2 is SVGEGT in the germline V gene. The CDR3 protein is CASSYLAGARNEQFF. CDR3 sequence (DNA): TGTGCCAGCAGTTACTTGGCGGGAGCGAGGAATGAGCAGTTCTTC.

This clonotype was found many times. The CDR3 DNA reads as TGCAGTGCACTGAAACTAGCGGGAGGAGTCGATACGCAGTATTTT. Amino acids: CSALKLAGGVDTQYF. This chain joins TRBV20-1 and TRBJ2-3; TRBD2 aligns across 12 bases. Germline V gene data show CDR1 as DFQATT and CDR2 as SNEGSKA (reference sequence). J gave up 6 bases and V 6 bases, and 10 bases lay outside the gene matches. The CDR3 loop spans 15 amino acids.

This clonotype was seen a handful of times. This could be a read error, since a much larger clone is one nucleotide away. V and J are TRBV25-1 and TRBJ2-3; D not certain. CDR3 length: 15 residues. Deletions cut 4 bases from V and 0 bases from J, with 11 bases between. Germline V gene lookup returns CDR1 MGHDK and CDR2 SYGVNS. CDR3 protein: CASSVGRSSTDTQYF. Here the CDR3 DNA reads TGTGCCAGCAGTGTCGGACGCTCTAGCACAGATACGCAGTATTTT.

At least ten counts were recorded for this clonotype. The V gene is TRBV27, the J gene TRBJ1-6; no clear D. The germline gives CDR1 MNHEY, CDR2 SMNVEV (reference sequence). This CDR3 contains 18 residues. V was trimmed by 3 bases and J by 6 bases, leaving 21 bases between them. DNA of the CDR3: TGTGCCAGCAGTTTTAACCCACCGACACCGTGGATTAATTCACCCCTCCACTTT. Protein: CASSFNPPTPWINSPLHF.

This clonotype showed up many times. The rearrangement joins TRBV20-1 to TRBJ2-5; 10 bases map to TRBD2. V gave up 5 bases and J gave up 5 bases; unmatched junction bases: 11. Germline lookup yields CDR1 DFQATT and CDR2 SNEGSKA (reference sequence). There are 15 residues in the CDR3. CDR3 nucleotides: TGCAGTGCTCCACCCCTAGCGGGAGTTAGCGAGACCCAGTACTTC. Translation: CSAPPLAGVSETQYF.

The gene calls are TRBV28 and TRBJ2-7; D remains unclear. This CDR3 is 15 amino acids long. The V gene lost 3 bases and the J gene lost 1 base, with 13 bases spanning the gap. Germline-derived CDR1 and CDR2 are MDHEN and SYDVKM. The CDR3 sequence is CASSFYVSRSYEQYF. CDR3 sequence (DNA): TGTGCCAGCAGTTTTTATGTATCCCGTTCCTACGAGCAGTACTTC.

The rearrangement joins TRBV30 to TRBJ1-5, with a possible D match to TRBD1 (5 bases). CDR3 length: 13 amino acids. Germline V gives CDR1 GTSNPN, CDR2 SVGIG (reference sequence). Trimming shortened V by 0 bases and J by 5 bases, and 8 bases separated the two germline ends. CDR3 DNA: TGTGCCTGGAGTGTAGCAGGGCATCAGCCCCAGCATTTT. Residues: CAWSVAGHQPQHF.

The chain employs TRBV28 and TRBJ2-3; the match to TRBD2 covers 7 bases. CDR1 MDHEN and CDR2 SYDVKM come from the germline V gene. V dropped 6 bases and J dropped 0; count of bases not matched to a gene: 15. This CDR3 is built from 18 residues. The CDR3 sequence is CASSRRDYLFSSTDTQYF. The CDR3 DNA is TGTGCCAGCAGCCGCCGGGACTACCTCTTCTCTAGCACAGATACGCAGTATTTT.

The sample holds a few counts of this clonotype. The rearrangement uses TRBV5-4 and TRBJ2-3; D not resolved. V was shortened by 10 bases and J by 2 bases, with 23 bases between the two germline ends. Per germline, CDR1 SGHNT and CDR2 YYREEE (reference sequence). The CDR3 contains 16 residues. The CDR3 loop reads CASAAFQSGDTDTQYF. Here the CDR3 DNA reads TGTGCCTCGGCGGCGTTTCAAAGTGGCGACACAGATACGCAGTATTTT.

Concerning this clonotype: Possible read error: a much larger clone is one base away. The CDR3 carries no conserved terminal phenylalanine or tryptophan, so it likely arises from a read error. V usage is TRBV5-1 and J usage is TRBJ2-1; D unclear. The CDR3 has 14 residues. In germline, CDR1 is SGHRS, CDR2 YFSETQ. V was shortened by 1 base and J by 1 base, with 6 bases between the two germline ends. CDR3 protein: CASSLYGSYNEQFL. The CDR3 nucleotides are TGCGCCAGCAGCTTGTATGGGTCCTACAATGAGCAGTTCCTC.

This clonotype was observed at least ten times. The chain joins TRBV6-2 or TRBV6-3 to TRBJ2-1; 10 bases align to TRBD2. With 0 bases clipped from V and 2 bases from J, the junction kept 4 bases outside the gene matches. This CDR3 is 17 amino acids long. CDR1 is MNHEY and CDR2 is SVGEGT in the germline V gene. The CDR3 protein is CASSYSASGSTYNEQFF. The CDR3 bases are TGTGCCAGCAGTTACTCGGCTAGCGGGAGCACCTACAATGAGCAGTTCTTC.

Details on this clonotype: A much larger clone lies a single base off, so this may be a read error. The CDR3 region has the DNA TGTGCCAGCAGCGAAACTAGCGGCTTCTACAATCAGCAGTTCTTC. Protein product: CASSETSGFYNQQFF. The rearrangement joins TRBV7-9 to TRBJ2-1; 8 bases map to TRBD2. The length of the CDR3 is 15 residues. From germline, CDR1 is SEHNR and CDR2 FQNEAQ (reference sequence).

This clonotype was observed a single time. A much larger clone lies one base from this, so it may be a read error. This chain's CDR3 is CASSLGDGSGDTIYF. The CDR3 DNA is TGCGCCAGCAGCTTGGGGGATGGCTCTGGAGACACCATATATTTT. The rearrangement joins TRBV5-1 to TRBJ1-3, with D uncertain. This CDR3 contains 15 residues. Germline V gene data show CDR1 as SGHRS and CDR2 as YFSETQ.